One and the same sample provided the 16 T cell receptor beta chains below, sequenced in a study of blood T cell repertoires in COVID-19 (dated by TCRdb to 2019 to 2021). Libraries were prepared through the immunoSEQ multiplex PCR assay. TCRdb took this table from immuneACCESS and kept in-frame rearrangements with V and J called. Such tables lack part of the clones; where checked against another copy, unresolved V genes explain under half of the gap, and the rest is unexplained. Counted in this sample were about 200,000 clones; roughly 86% of them appeared once. About 1.6% of the sample goes to the ten largest clones. Sequenced material: peripheral blood. The receptors were gathered from a man younger than 35 with active or convalescent COVID-19.

The sample holds one count of this clone. The chain carries TRBV21-1 and TRBJ2-3; the D call of TRBD2 is as the table states it, not checked on the DNA. TRBV21-1 is shown as a pseudogene. This CDR3 is built from 17 residues. The CDR3 here is CASSKGDTSGSTDTQYF. The CDR3 DNA sequence: TGTGCCAGCAGCAAAGGGGATACTAGCGGGAGCACAGATACGCAGTATTTT.

The CDR3 region is CASSFNSYEQYF. CDR3 DNA sequence: TGTGCCAGCAGCTTTAACAGCTACGAGCAGTACTTC. This chain uses TRBV5-6 with TRBJ2-7; D not certain. Germline assignment: CDR1 SGHDT and CDR2 YYEEEE. V lost 2 bases to trimming and J lost 3 bases, with 6 bases between them. The CDR3 loop spans 12 amino acids.

The CDR3 DNA follows: TGCGCCAGCAGCCAAGATACAGGATTCTATGGCTACACCTTC. It specifies CASSQDTGFYGYTF. V usage is TRBV4-3 and J usage is TRBJ1-2; TRBD1 is a possible D gene (5 bases). Per the germline V gene, CDR1 is LGHNA and CDR2 is YSLEER. V lost 0 bases to trimming and J lost 4 bases, with 9 bases between them. This CDR3 comprises 14 residues.

This clone has more than one count but fewer than ten. This rearrangement joins TRBV12-3 or TRBV12-4 to TRBJ1-1; 8 bases agree with TRBD1. V lost 5 bases, J lost 10 bases, and 9 bases stayed unmatched. This CDR3 is 13 amino acids long. DNA for the CDR3: TGTGCCAGCAGTCCTACGGACAGGGAGGGAGCTTTCTTT. It encodes CASSPTDREGAFF.

This clone occurred once. The rearrangement links TRBV11-1 to TRBJ1-1, with D uncertain. V dropped 1 base and J dropped 8 bases, with 11 bases sitting between them. The CDR3 runs 13 residues. In germline, CDR1 is SGHAT, CDR2 FQDESV (reference sequence). In DNA, the CDR3 is TGTGCCAGCAGCTTAGTCCTCCGGGAAGAAGCTTTCTTT. Amino acids: CASSLVLREEAFF.

This chain connects TRBV6-5 to TRBJ1-6; 7 nucleotides line up with TRBD1. CDR3 length: 14 residues. Trimming took 2 bases from V and 7 from J; bases not matched to a gene: 2. From germline, CDR1 is MNHEY and CDR2 SVGAGI. CDR3 residues: CASSYGTANSPLHF. For the CDR3, the DNA is TGTGCCAGCAGTTACGGGACAGCCAATTCACCCCTCCACTTT.

V is TRBV29-1 and J is TRBJ1-4; 9 bases are a match to TRBD1. The length of the CDR3 is 16 residues. The germline CDR1 and CDR2 sequences are SQVTM and ANQGSEA. The J segment lost 4 bases and the V segment lost 0 bases, leaving 6 bases of the junction unmatched. In DNA, the CDR3 is TGCAGCGTTGAAGATCTCGGGACAGGGATTAATGAAAAACTGTTTTTT. Protein: CSVEDLGTGINEKLFF.

The rearrangement links TRBV5-1 to TRBJ1-4; D ambiguous. The CDR3 is 16 residues long. Germline CDR1 reads SGHRS; CDR2 reads YFSETQ. V lost 4 bases, J lost 6 bases, and 19 bases lay in between. As DNA, the CDR3 is TGCGCCAGCAGCCGAAATAATCAGGAAATTCATGAAAAACTGTTTTTT. Amino acid sequence: CASSRNNQEIHEKLFF.

A single count supports this clone. The CDR3 loop is CSGRLAGVRETQYF. The CDR3 coding sequence is TGCAGCGGCCGACTAGCGGGAGTTAGGGAGACCCAGTACTTC. The rearrangement links TRBV29-1 to TRBJ2-5; the match to TRBD2 covers 12 bases. Germline CDR1 and CDR2: SQVTM and ANQGSEA. J was trimmed by 5 bases and V by 7 bases; bases with no gene match: 8. CDR3 length equals 14 residues.

This chain links TRBV7-8 with TRBJ1-2; 8 positions match TRBD1. Germline V gene lookup returns CDR1 SGHVS and CDR2 FQNEAQ. Trimming at V came to 4 bases and at J to 7 bases, leaving 17 bases not matched to a gene. This CDR3 is built from 17 residues. CDR3 bases: TGTGCCAGCAGCTCCACCCGACAGGGGACGCTAAGGGGTGGCTACACCTTC. Its translation is CASSSTRQGTLRGGYTF.

V is TRBV19 and J is TRBJ2-1; 8 positions match TRBD1. Germline V gene sequence: CDR1 LNHDA, CDR2 SQIVND (reference sequence). Germline trimming cut 4 bases from V and 1 base from J; bases unmatched to any gene: 6. The CDR3 contains 16 residues. As DNA, the CDR3 is TGTGCCAGTAGTAGACAGGGGTTAGGGTCCTACAATGAGCAGTTCTTC. Its translation is CASSRQGLGSYNEQFF.

V is TRBV12-3 or TRBV12-4 and J is TRBJ1-1; D uncertain. This CDR3 has 13 residues. The ends were cut back, 6 bases at V and 0 bases at J, with 8 bases in the middle. The CDR3: CASSPWLNTEAFF. The CDR3 region has the DNA TGTGCCAGCAGCCCCTGGCTGAACACTGAAGCTTTCTTT.

The chain recombines TRBV7-2 with TRBJ2-3, with 8 nucleotides matching TRBD2. The CDR3 totals 16 residues. The ends lost 3 bases at V and 3 bases at J; junction bases unmatched: 8. Germline lookup yields CDR1 SGHTA and CDR2 FQGNSA. CDR3 DNA: TGTGCCAGCAGCTTGAGACTATCGGGGGGGACAGATACGCAGTATTTT. Its protein is CASSLRLSGGTDTQYF. Combining the CDR3 with reference TRBV7-2 and TRBJ2-3 gives the whole variable domain GAGVSQSPSNKVTEKGKDVELRCDPISGHTALYWYRQSLGQGLEFLIYFQGNSAPDKSGLPSDRFSAERTGGSVSTLTIQRTQQEDSAVYLCASSLRLSGGTDTQYFGPGTRLTVL.

The genes are TRBV7-2 and TRBJ2-1, with 7 bases fitting TRBD2. The V gene's germline CDR1 is SGHTA and CDR2 FQGNSA. The V and J ends lost 7 bases and 8 bases, in that order; junction bases with no gene match: 8. CDR3 length: 13 amino acids. CDR3 sequence: CASKLAGVDEQFF. The CDR3 bases are TGTGCCAGCAAGTTGGCGGGAGTTGATGAGCAGTTCTTC.

About this clone: One junction end disagrees with the germline gene, perhaps due to a read error. Other DNA sequences in the same sample also yield this CDR3. The chain joins TRBV5-1 to TRBJ2-7; 9 nucleotides align to TRBD1. The CDR3 is made up of 14 amino acids. The germline gives CDR1 SGHRS, CDR2 YFSETQ. The CDR3 protein is CASSWDRVSDEQYF. The CDR3 nucleotides are TGCGCCAGCAGCTGGGACAGGGTCTCCGACGAGCAGTACTTC.

The V gene is TRBV27, the J gene TRBJ1-1, with D uncertain. Trimming pared 6 bases from V and 0 bases from J, leaving 8 bases between. Germline CDR1 MNHEY, CDR2 SMNVEV (reference sequence). CDR3 length equals 13 residues. For the CDR3, the DNA is TGTGCCAGCAGGCGCACTTTGAACACTGAAGCTTTCTTT. It translates to CASRRTLNTEAFF.